Listed below are T cell receptor beta chains from one sample, sequenced in a study of Ad26.COV2.S vaccination and SARS-CoV-2 variants. Here immunoSEQ multiplex PCR was the method, and the copy in TCRdb shows in-frame clones only, minus some. This table has 300,000 to 350,000 clones, roughly 80% appearing once. Material: peripheral blood, obtained in a trial of Ad26.COV2.S vaccine versus placebo. The receptors shown here come from a person between 18 and 59 years old who received the Ad26.COV2.S COVID-19 vaccine or a placebo. The CDR3 runs from the conserved cysteine through the conserved F or W. D genes are given only for firm matches. A row's size may be missing; if present it is once, few, many or a size class.

J gene: TRBJ2-4; D gene: .; clone size: .; V gene: TRBV28; CDR3 DNA: TGTGCCAGCAGGCCAGCCTGGGACATTCAGTACTTC; CDR3 protein: CASRPAWDIQYF
J gene: TRBJ2-2; D gene: TRBD1; clone size: .; V gene: TRBV19; CDR3 DNA: TGTGCCAGTGGCGGACAGGGGGCCACCGGGGAGCTGTTTTTT; CDR3 protein: CASGGQGATGELFF
J gene: TRBJ1-3; D gene: .; clone size: .; V gene: TRBV2; CDR3 DNA: TGTGCCAGCAGGGTAGGCCTCCCTCCGTGGGCTGGAAACACCATATATTTT; CDR3 protein: CASRVGLPPWAGNTIYF
J gene: TRBJ2-7; D gene: TRBD2; clone size: .; V gene: TRBV2; CDR3 DNA: TGTGCCAGCAGTGCCCGGGGTAGCGGGGCGACCTACGAGCAGTACTTC; CDR3 protein: CASSARGSGATYEQYF
J gene: TRBJ1-5; D gene: .; clone size: .; V gene: TRBV14; CDR3 DNA: TGTGCCAGAGGTTTGGGGGTTTCTCAGCCCCAGCATTTT; CDR3 protein: CARGLGVSQPQHF
J gene: TRBJ2-7; D gene: .; clone size: .; V gene: TRBV10-1; CDR3 DNA: TGCGCCAGCAATCCTCAGGGATCCTACGAGCAGTACTTC; CDR3 protein: CASNPQGSYEQYF
J gene: TRBJ2-1; D gene: .; clone size: .; V gene: TRBV7-3; CDR3 DNA: TGTGCCAGCAGCTTTAGTGAAGCTTTCAATGAGCAGTTCTTC; CDR3 protein: CASSFSEAFNEQFF
J gene: TRBJ2-3; D gene: .; clone size: .; V gene: TRBV5-1; CDR3 DNA: TGCGCCAGCAGCTTGGACGATAGAACAGATACGCAGTATTTT; CDR3 protein: CASSLDDRTDTQYF
J gene: TRBJ2-7; D gene: .; clone size: .; V gene: TRBV13; CDR3 DNA: TGTGCCAGCAAAAATCAGGGGGGAAAATTCTACGAGCAGTACTTC; CDR3 protein: CASKNQGGKFYEQYF
J gene: TRBJ1-2; D gene: .; clone size: .; V gene: TRBV30; CDR3 DNA: TGTGCCTGGAGTGTCGGGGGCAGGACCCCTAACTATGGCTACACCTTC; CDR3 protein: CAWSVGGRTPNYGYTF
J gene: TRBJ1-1; D gene: TRBD1; clone size: .; V gene: TRBV18; CDR3 DNA: TGTGCCAGCTCAGAGACAGGGGGGGACACTGAAGCTTTCTTT; CDR3 protein: CASSETGGDTEAFF
J gene: TRBJ2-7; D gene: .; clone size: .; V gene: TRBV7-8; CDR3 DNA: TGTGCCAGCAGCTTAGCGCCCGGACGGCACTACGAGCAGTACTTC; CDR3 protein: CASSLAPGRHYEQYF
J gene: TRBJ1-5; D gene: TRBD1; clone size: .; V gene: TRBV7-9; CDR3 DNA: TGTGCCAGCAGTTTTTGGGACAGTAATCAGCCCCAGCATTTT; CDR3 protein: CASSFWDSNQPQHF
J gene: TRBJ2-7; D gene: TRBD2; clone size: .; V gene: TRBV9; CDR3 DNA: TGTGCCAGCAGCGTCTCTACGGGGGGTGCCTACGAGCAGTACTTC; CDR3 protein: CASSVSTGGAYEQYF
J gene: TRBJ2-7; D gene: .; clone size: .; V gene: TRBV27; CDR3 DNA: TGTGCCAGCAGTCCGCACGGCGGGGACTACGAGCAGTACTTC; CDR3 protein: CASSPHGGDYEQYF
J gene: TRBJ1-6; D gene: .; clone size: .; V gene: TRBV30; CDR3 DNA: TGTGCCTGGAGTGTAGACCGTAATTCACCCCTCCACTTT; CDR3 protein: CAWSVDRNSPLHF
J gene: TRBJ1-2; D gene: .; clone size: .; V gene: TRBV5-5; CDR3 DNA: TGTGCCAGCAGCTTAGGACCCCTCTATGGCTACACCTTC; CDR3 protein: CASSLGPLYGYTF
J gene: TRBJ1-2; D gene: TRBD1; clone size: .; V gene: TRBV28; CDR3 DNA: TGTGCCAGCAGTTCATTCACAGGGGGCGTAAACAGGGGCTACACCTTC; CDR3 protein: CASSSFTGGVNRGYTF
J gene: TRBJ2-4; D gene: .; clone size: .; V gene: TRBV4-2; CDR3 DNA: TGTGCCAGCAGCCGTAAGGTCGTACAGGAGGCGGAAGCCAAAAACATTCAGTACTTC; CDR3 protein: CASSRKVVQEAEAKNIQYF
J gene: TRBJ1-2; D gene: .; clone size: .; V gene: TRBV12-3/TRBV12-4; CDR3 DNA: TGTGCCAGCAGTTTATACCAGAACTATGGCTACACCTTC; CDR3 protein: CASSLYQNYGYTF
J gene: TRBJ1-5; D gene: .; clone size: .; V gene: TRBV28; CDR3 DNA: TGTGCCAGCAGCATGCAGGGAGCGGCTCAGCCCCAGCATTTT; CDR3 protein: CASSMQGAAQPQHF
J gene: TRBJ1-2; D gene: TRBD1; clone size: .; V gene: TRBV12-3/TRBV12-4; CDR3 DNA: TGTGCCAGCAGTCGGACAGGGGGGTATGGCTACACCTTC; CDR3 protein: CASSRTGGYGYTF
J gene: TRBJ2-5; D gene: .; clone size: .; V gene: TRBV5-5; CDR3 DNA: TGTGCCAGCAGCCATCCCATTTCAGAGACCCAGTACTTC; CDR3 protein: CASSHPISETQYF
J gene: TRBJ1-6; D gene: .; clone size: once; V gene: TRBV4-2; CDR3 DNA: TGTGCCAGCAGCGCTAAGGTTTGGACTGCGAGCTCCTATAATTCACCCCTCCACTTT; CDR3 protein: CASSAKVWTASSYNSPLHF
J gene: TRBJ2-7; D gene: .; clone size: .; V gene: TRBV19; CDR3 DNA: TGTGCCACCGGCGGAACAAAAGGCGGCGAGCAGTACTTC; CDR3 protein: CATGGTKGGEQYF
J gene: TRBJ2-2; D gene: .; clone size: .; V gene: TRBV11-3; CDR3 DNA: TGTGCCAGCGTGGGGGCCACCGGGGAGCTGTTTTTT; CDR3 protein: CASVGATGELFF
J gene: TRBJ1-4; D gene: TRBD1; clone size: .; V gene: TRBV4-2; CDR3 DNA: TGTGCCAGCAGTCCGGAACCCGGACAGGGAGTCGAAAAACTGTTTTTT; CDR3 protein: CASSPEPGQGVEKLFF
J gene: TRBJ1-3; D gene: .; clone size: .; V gene: TRBV28; CDR3 DNA: TGTGCCAGCATCAATGCGGGGGCTGGAAACACCATATATTTT; CDR3 protein: CASINAGAGNTIYF
J gene: TRBJ1-5; D gene: .; clone size: .; V gene: TRBV19; CDR3 DNA: TGTGCCAGTAGTACCGCTACAGGGAGGGGGCAGCCCCAGCATTTT; CDR3 protein: CASSTATGRGQPQHF
J gene: TRBJ2-2; D gene: .; clone size: .; V gene: TRBV6-5; CDR3 DNA: TGTGCCAGCAGTTACTCGAGGTACACCGACACCGGGGAGCTGTTTTTT; CDR3 protein: CASSYSRYTDTGELFF
J gene: TRBJ2-5; D gene: .; clone size: .; V gene: TRBV11-1; CDR3 DNA: TGTGCCAGCAGCTTTATGGGATTAGCCCAAGAGACCCAGTACTTC; CDR3 protein: CASSFMGLAQETQYF
J gene: TRBJ1-2; D gene: .; clone size: few; V gene: TRBV18; CDR3 DNA: TGTGCCAGCTCACCATCCGGGGATGGCTACACCTTC; CDR3 protein: CASSPSGDGYTF
J gene: TRBJ2-3; D gene: TRBD1; clone size: .; V gene: TRBV9; CDR3 DNA: TGTGCCAGCAGCGTAGCGGGACAGGGACTCACAGATACGCAGTATTTT; CDR3 protein: CASSVAGQGLTDTQYF
J gene: TRBJ1-2; D gene: .; clone size: .; V gene: TRBV20-1; CDR3 DNA: TGCAGTGCTAGGGTCGGCTATGGCTACACCTTC; CDR3 protein: CSARVGYGYTF
J gene: TRBJ2-1; D gene: .; clone size: .; V gene: TRBV30; CDR3 DNA: TGTGCCTGGAGTGTAGGCGATGAGCAGTTCTTC; CDR3 protein: CAWSVGDEQFF
J gene: TRBJ1-1; D gene: .; clone size: .; V gene: TRBV25-1; CDR3 DNA: TGTGCCAGCAGTGCTCGGACACTTAAGGGGGACACTGAAGCTTTCTTT; CDR3 protein: CASSARTLKGDTEAFF
J gene: TRBJ2-3; D gene: .; clone size: once; V gene: TRBV5-8; CDR3 DNA: TGTGCCAGCAGCTTGGGGCCTGGCGAACGTGGAGATACGCAGTATTTT; CDR3 protein: CASSLGPGERGDTQYF
J gene: TRBJ2-7; D gene: .; clone size: once; V gene: TRBV21-1; CDR3 DNA: TGTGCCAGCAGCGACAGGTCTTCCTACGAGCAGTACTTC; CDR3 protein: CASSDRSSYEQYF
J gene: TRBJ1-1; D gene: TRBD1; clone size: once; V gene: TRBV27; CDR3 DNA: TGTGCCAGCAGTGCCAGGGGGACCACTGAAGCTTTCTTT; CDR3 protein: CASSARGTTEAFF
J gene: TRBJ1-1; D gene: .; clone size: .; V gene: TRBV5-1; CDR3 DNA: TGCGCCAGCGGGAACTGGAACACTGAAGCTTTCTTT; CDR3 protein: CASGNWNTEAFF
J gene: TRBJ2-2; D gene: TRBD1; clone size: .; V gene: TRBV5-1; CDR3 DNA: TGCGCCAGCAGCTTGGCGGGACAGGGGGACACCGGGGAGCTGTTTTTT; CDR3 protein: CASSLAGQGDTGELFF
J gene: TRBJ1-1; D gene: .; clone size: .; V gene: TRBV9; CDR3 DNA: TGTGCCAGCAGCGTAACCCCATCCGCTGAAGCTTTCTTT; CDR3 protein: CASSVTPSAEAFF
J gene: TRBJ2-7; D gene: .; clone size: .; V gene: TRBV14; CDR3 DNA: TGTGCCAGCAGCCAAGATAGGCACGAGCAGTACTTC; CDR3 protein: CASSQDRHEQYF